The clone carrying this TCR beta chain was observed many times. Its target is unknown. One entry per CDR3 protein, called by TCRdb with MiXCR from the reads. The table has some 480,000 distinct CDR3 sequences, roughly a third seen once. These data come from a study of T cell repertoires in cytomegalovirus infection. Overall study findings and caveats: Within the response measured ex vivo, HLA-C-restricted CMV-specific TCR beta clonotypes were dominant.

CDR3 length equals 13 residues. Trimming cost V 5 bases and J 5 bases; bases outside gene matches: 3. The chain carries TRBV12-3 or TRBV12-4 and TRBJ1-2; TRBD1 matches 9 bases. Source: cultured PBMCs, taken from culture after CMV antigen stimulation. The sequence derives from a human donor in good health (CMV status not recorded). Some clones in this sample may be carry-over from other donors' samples. CDR3 nucleotide sequence: TGTGCCAGCAGTCCGACAGGGGGTTATGGCTACACCTTC. It is translated as CASSPTGGYGYTF.